These 21 T cell receptor beta chains share one sample of origin, sequenced in a study of long-term antiretroviral therapy in people with HIV. An immunoSEQ assay, version v3.0, was performed at survey level. Sequenced by immunoSEQ multiplex PCR; TCRdb stores in-frame clones only, minus some. The table lists about 21,000 clones, approximately 80% of them singletons. Specimen: unsorted PBMCs, collected around 4 years after starting antiretroviral therapy. The receptors were gathered from a man aged 18 to 30 with HIV.

V usage is TRBV9 and J usage is TRBJ2-6, with TRBD1 as a possible D gene (5 bases). The CDR3 totals 15 residues. The V and J ends lost 2 bases and 0 bases respectively, with 6 bases between them. Germline CDR1 is SGDLS and CDR2 is YYNGEE. CDR3 residues: CASSVTGSGANVLTF. As DNA, the CDR3 is TGTGCCAGCAGCGTTACAGGCTCTGGGGCCAACGTCCTGACTTTC.

This clone occurred a few times. The chain recombines TRBV7-8 with TRBJ1-6; D is unresolved. The CDR3 is 14 amino acids. The V end was cut by 4 bases, the J end by 7 bases, with 11 bases between. CDR1 and CDR2 from the germline V gene are SGHVS and FQNEAQ. The CDR3, as DNA: TGTGCCAGCAGCTGGGGAGTGGGGAATTCACCCCTCCACTTT. Translation gives CASSWGVGNSPLHF.

V and J are TRBV27 and TRBJ2-1, with 8 bases that match TRBD1. V lost 8 bases to trimming and J lost 10 bases; unmatched junction nucleotides: 4. Germline loops: CDR1 MNHEY, CDR2 SMNVEV (reference sequence). The CDR3 loop spans 11 amino acids. The CDR3 protein is CASGAGGEQFF. The CDR3 DNA sequence: TGTGCCAGCGGAGCAGGGGGCGAGCAGTTCTTC.

This clone was seen a few times. The CDR3 DNA follows: TGTGCCAGCAGCGAATCGGGGCAAGACTACGAGCAGTACTTC. This sequence encodes CASSESGQDYEQYF. The chain couples TRBV9 to TRBJ2-7; either TRBD1 or TRBD2 may fit D (5 bases each). Germline values: CDR1 SGDLS, CDR2 YYNGEE. V was cut by 3 bases and J by 3 bases, with 13 bases left in between. The CDR3 contains 14 residues.

The chain combines TRBV5-6 with TRBJ2-7; D is unclear. Germline CDR1 and CDR2: SGHDT and YYEEEE. Trimming removed 2 bases at V and 7 bases at J, with 19 bases between. The CDR3 has 15 residues. The CDR3 DNA reads as TGTGCCAGCAGCTTCCAGGTCAGCTCTTTGGGGGAGCAGTACGTC. Translation: CASSFQVSSLGEQYV.

The chain couples TRBV6-1 to TRBJ1-2; D may be TRBD1 (6 bases). The CDR3 loop spans 16 amino acids. In germline, CDR1 is MNHNS, CDR2 SASEGT. With 6 bases removed from V and 0 bases from J, the gap between germline ends came to 17 bases. CDR3 region: CASSEIWDTPNYGYTF. The CDR3 DNA sequence: TGTGCCAGCAGCGAAATCTGGGACACCCCTAACTATGGCTACACCTTC.

This clone was found once. The CDR3 coding sequence is TGTGCCAGCAGTGAAGCCCCCGGACTCGCCAGGAGGGCGGACGATGGCTACACCTTC. Its translation is CASSEAPGLARRADDGYTF. The chain links TRBV2 to TRBJ1-2; D not resolved. The CDR3 contains 19 residues. Germline CDR1 is SNHLY and CDR2 is FYNNEI. V lost 0 bases and J 6 bases, leaving 26 bases between the germline ends.

V and J are TRBV6-6 and TRBJ2-7; D call uncertain. This CDR3 spans 14 amino acids. Germline V gene data show CDR1 as MNHNY and CDR2 as SVGAGI (reference sequence). The V gene lost 1 base and the J gene lost 1 base, with 8 bases spanning the gap. DNA for the CDR3: TGTGCCAGCAGTTACTTGGAGAGGTCCTACGAGCAGTACGTC. This gives the protein CASSYLERSYEQYV.

V is TRBV2 and J is TRBJ1-4; D might be TRBD1 (5 bases). With 6 bases removed from V and 6 bases from J, the gap between germline ends came to 14 bases. CDR3 length: 14 amino acids. Germline V gene sequence: CDR1 SNHLY, CDR2 FYNNEI. CDR3 protein: CASSETVVDEKLFF. In DNA form, the CDR3 reads TGTGCCAGCAGCGAGACAGTAGTGGATGAAAAACTGTTTTTT.

V usage is TRBV19 and J usage is TRBJ2-5; TRBD2 aligns across 7 bases. This CDR3 has 16 residues. Germline CDR1 and CDR2: LNHDA and SQIVND (reference sequence). Unmatched junction bases numbered 12, after V lost 1 base and J lost 7 bases. The CDR3 protein is CASSIAGGRGVGTQYF. CDR3 coding DNA: TGTGCCAGTAGTATAGCAGGAGGGAGGGGAGTCGGGACCCAGTACTTC.

The chain has TRBV19 and TRBJ1-4; weak D call: TRBD1 (5 bases). The CDR3 extends over 14 amino acids. Looked up from germline, CDR1 is LNHDA and CDR2 is SQIVND (reference sequence). With 3 bases removed from V and 5 bases from J, the gap between germline ends came to 10 bases. The CDR3, as DNA: TGTGCCAGTAGTATGGGACGAAGAAATGAAAAACTGTTTTTT. This sequence encodes CASSMGRRNEKLFF.

The chain has TRBV6-5 and TRBJ1-1, with D perhaps matching TRBD1 (6 bases). The germline V and J ends were trimmed by 6 bases and 3 bases, with 17 bases remaining between them. Germline assignment: CDR1 MNHEY and CDR2 SVGAGI. CDR3 length: 15 amino acids. CDR3 in DNA: TGTGCCAGCAGGGGGGCGGGCGCCGGGGACACTGAAGCTTTCTTT. This translates into CASRGAGAGDTEAFF.

The gene calls are TRBV5-1 and TRBJ1-4; D call uncertain. This CDR3 has 13 amino acids. Deletions cut 2 bases from V and 6 bases from J, with 8 bases between. CDR1 and CDR2 from the germline V gene are SGHRS and YFSETQ. This chain's CDR3 is CASSFSWDEKLFF. The CDR3 DNA reads TGCGCCAGCAGCTTTTCTTGGGATGAAAAACTGTTTTTT.

The rearrangement uses TRBV6-5 and TRBJ2-1; TRBD2 might be the D (6 bases). The CDR3 runs 14 residues. Germline V gives CDR1 MNHEY, CDR2 SVGAGI. Trimming took off 2 bases at V and 6 bases at J, with 11 bases between the two ends. CDR3 DNA: TGTGCCAGCAGTTACGGGGCGGGGCCCAATGAGCAGTTCTTC. Translating gives CASSYGAGPNEQFF.

The genes are TRBV6-1 and TRBJ1-2; 8 bases align to TRBD1. CDR1 and CDR2 from the germline V gene are MNHNS and SASEGT. The CDR3 is 14 amino acids. The J segment lost 4 bases and the V segment lost 4 bases, leaving 5 bases of the junction unmatched. CDR3 DNA: TGTGCCAGCAGTGTGACAGGGGACAGCTATGGCTACACCTTC. Translating gives CASSVTGDSYGYTF.

This clone was observed a single time. V and J are TRBV4-2 and TRBJ2-3; D might be TRBD1 or TRBD2, each matching 5 bases. The V end lost 0 bases, the J end lost 2 bases, and 15 bases lay between the germline ends. This CDR3 is built from 17 residues. CDR1 is LGHNA, CDR2 YNFKEQ, per germline. This CDR3 is CASSQDPKGRNTDTQYF. CDR3 sequence (DNA): TGTGCCAGCAGCCAAGATCCGAAGGGACGGAACACAGATACGCAGTATTTT.

The gene calls are TRBV21-1 and TRBJ1-2. TRBV21-1 is assigned pseudogene status. There are 14 residues in the CDR3. The CDR3: CAISPPPVSYGYTF. CDR3 DNA: TGTGCCATCTCACCCCCCCCGGTGAGCTATGGCTACACCTTC.

The chain carries TRBV7-9 and TRBJ2-3; D is perhaps TRBD1 or TRBD2 (5 bases each). The germline gives CDR1 SEHNR, CDR2 FQNEAQ (reference sequence). The CDR3 loop spans 16 amino acids. Trimming pared 4 bases from V and 3 bases from J, leaving 17 bases between. The CDR3: CASSYTLGVQTDTQYF. CDR3 nucleotides: TGTGCCAGCAGCTATACGTTGGGGGTGCAGACAGATACGCAGTATTTT.

V and J are TRBV7-9 and TRBJ2-3; no reliable D call. V was clipped by 5 bases and J by 3 bases, with 6 bases between them. The germline V gene has CDR1 SEHNR and CDR2 FQNEAQ (reference sequence). The CDR3 extends over 12 amino acids. The CDR3: CASSPYTDTQYF. Here the CDR3 DNA reads TGTGCCAGCAGCCCCTATACAGATACGCAGTATTTT.

V gene TRBV5-1 combines with J gene TRBJ2-6, with D possibly matching TRBD1 (5 bases). The length of the CDR3 is 14 residues. CDR1 is SGHRS, CDR2 YFSETQ, per germline. The V end lost 4 bases, the J end lost 4 bases, and 9 bases lay between the germline ends. DNA for the CDR3: TGCGCCAGCAGCCAGGGTTTCGGGGCCAACGTCCTGACTTTC. Its translation is CASSQGFGANVLTF.

The rearrangement joins TRBV5-1 to TRBJ1-1, with 8 positions matching TRBD1. The trim removed 0 bases at V and 6 bases at J, leaving 10 bases unmatched. The CDR3 length is 16 residues. Germline CDR1 reads SGHRS; CDR2 reads YFSETQ. CDR3 sequence reads: CASSLARTGRNPEAFF. The CDR3 nucleotides read TGCGCCAGCAGCTTGGCTCGGACAGGGCGCAACCCTGAAGCTTTCTTT.